These 13 T cell receptor beta chains share one sample of origin, sequenced in a study of cytomegalovirus exposure and HLA in healthy donors. The study ran its PCR with 60 Vbeta and 13 Jbeta primers. The assay was immunoSEQ multiplex PCR, and TCRdb's table has in-frame clones only and misses some. The sample shows about 78,000 clones, over 55% of them seen only once. Sequenced material: PBMCs. These receptors all come from a man aged 30-40 years in good health and CMV-seropositive.

CDR3 residues: CSVTGTGRDYGYTF. CDR3 bases: TGCAGCGTTACCGGGACAGGGAGGGACTATGGCTACACCTTC. The chain links TRBV29-1 to TRBJ1-2, with 9 bases matching TRBD1. From germline, CDR1 is SQVTM and CDR2 ANQGSEA. With 5 bases clipped from V and 3 bases from J, the junction kept 7 bases outside the gene matches. The CDR3 is made up of 14 amino acids.

CDR3 nucleotide sequence: TGTGCCAGCACGGGACATCGGCTAGCGGGAGGCCCCTACAATGAGCAGTTCTTC. Amino acid sequence: CASTGHRLAGGPYNEQFF. The chain combines TRBV7-8 with TRBJ2-1; 11 bases are shared with TRBD2. CDR1 SGHVS and CDR2 FQNEAQ come from the germline V gene. The CDR3 sequence is 18 residues long. With V trimmed by 7 bases and J by 2 bases, 13 bases remained unmatched.

V gene TRBV19 combines with J gene TRBJ1-5; 7 bases fit TRBD1. The CDR3 totals 14 residues. Germline V gene data show CDR1 as LNHDA and CDR2 as SQIVND (reference sequence). Unmatched junction bases numbered 7, after V lost 7 bases and J lost 4 bases. For the CDR3, the DNA is TGTGCCAGTAATGCGGGGACAGCTAATCAGCCCCAGCATTTT. Amino acid sequence: CASNAGTANQPQHF.

This chain links TRBV5-5 with TRBJ2-3; D might be TRBD1 (5 bases). Germline CDR1 is SGHKS and CDR2 is YYEKEE (reference sequence). The germline V and J ends were trimmed by 7 bases and 4 bases, with 16 bases remaining between them. The CDR3 sequence is 14 residues long. This CDR3 is CASAQGAASDTQYF. DNA for the CDR3: TGTGCCAGCGCCCAGGGCGCGGCCTCAGATACGCAGTATTTT.

This chain joins TRBV6-1 and TRBJ2-7; 8 bases line up with TRBD2. Germline CDR1 and CDR2: MNHNS and SASEGT. The CDR3 consists of 15 residues. The V and J ends lost 0 bases and 3 bases, in that order; junction bases with no gene match: 4. CDR3 region: CASSEAQRGSYEQYF. The CDR3 nucleotides are TGTGCCAGCAGTGAAGCGCAGCGGGGGAGCTACGAGCAGTACTTC.

V usage is TRBV5-6 and J usage is TRBJ1-6; 11 positions agree with TRBD1. CDR3 length: 17 residues. Looked up from germline, CDR1 is SGHDT and CDR2 is YYEEEE. J was trimmed by 4 bases and V by 4 bases; bases with no gene match: 7. The CDR3 DNA sequence: TGTGCCAGCAGCATTGGGACAGGGGGTATATATAATTCACCCCTCCACTTT. This encodes CASSIGTGGIYNSPLHF.

CDR3 nucleotide sequence: TGTGCCAGTCGGGACAGGCGGACCGGGGAGCTGTTTTTT. Its protein is CASRDRRTGELFF. The rearrangement joins TRBV19 to TRBJ2-2; 8 bases align to TRBD1. V dropped 8 bases and J dropped 5; count of bases not matched to a gene: 4. The CDR3 contains 13 residues. Germline V lookup: CDR1 LNHDA, CDR2 SQIVND (reference sequence).

V and J are TRBV6-5 and TRBJ1-1; D is unresolved. The germline CDR1 and CDR2 sequences are MNHEY and SVGAGI. The CDR3 length is 13 residues. Trimming removed 4 bases from V and 4 bases from J, with 10 bases in between. The CDR3 DNA reads TGTGCCAGCAGTTCCACAACAGCCACTGAAGCTTTCTTT. Protein sequence: CASSSTTATEAFF.

The chain combines TRBV23-1 with TRBJ2-3; 8 positions agree with TRBD1. TRBV23-1 is sorted into the ORF group, with uncertain function. The trim removed 4 bases at V and 4 bases at J, leaving 16 bases unmatched. CDR3 size: 18 residues. CDR3 region: CASSLEYPARGRPDTQYF. CDR3 bases: TGCGCCAGCAGTCTTGAGTATCCTGCCAGGGGGCGCCCAGATACGCAGTATTTT.

The CDR3 loop reads CASSLYTGPGNTGELFF. CDR3 bases: TGTGCCAGCAGCTTATACACCGGGCCGGGAAACACCGGGGAGCTGTTTTTT. The chain employs TRBV7-8 and TRBJ2-2; D is possibly TRBD2 (5 bases). This CDR3 region has 17 residues. The germline CDR1 and CDR2 sequences are SGHVS and FQNEAQ. Between the trimmed V and J ends, which lost 2 bases and 2 bases, there was a span of 15 bases.

V usage is TRBV29-1 and J usage is TRBJ2-7, with 7 bases aligning to TRBD1. There are 15 residues in the CDR3. J gave up 0 bases and V 6 bases, and 11 bases lay outside the gene matches. The V gene's germline CDR1 is SQVTM and CDR2 ANQGSEA. The CDR3: CSVRGGDSLSYEQYF. DNA for the CDR3: TGCAGCGTACGAGGTGGGGACAGCCTCTCCTACGAGCAGTACTTC.

The V and J genes are TRBV6-6 and TRBJ2-7; TRBD2 matches 7 bases. The V and J ends lost 6 bases and 1 base, in that order; junction bases with no gene match: 9. Germline CDR1 is MNHNY and CDR2 is SVGAGI (reference sequence). This CDR3 comprises 15 residues. The chain's CDR3 is CASSTQRGPSYEQYF. The CDR3 nucleotides are TGTGCCAGCAGCACACAGCGGGGCCCATCCTACGAGCAGTACTTC.

The rearrangement joins TRBV2 to TRBJ2-5; perhaps TRBD1 as D (5 bases). Germline assignment: CDR1 SNHLY and CDR2 FYNNEI. The CDR3 length is 14 residues. V dropped 1 base and J dropped 1 base, with 7 bases sitting between them. CDR3 in DNA: TGTGCCAGCAGTGAAGGCAGGGCCCAAGAGACCCAGTACTTC. It translates to CASSEGRAQETQYF.